One sample yielded the 5 T cell receptor beta chains listed below, sequenced in a study of T cell repertoires in cytomegalovirus infection. Antigen specificity for these receptors is unknown. TCRdb re-analysed the reads in MiXCR, keeping a single row per CDR3 protein. The profile shows around 95,000 distinct CDR3 sequences, over 25% of them singletons. The sequenced sample was CD8+ T cells from cultured PBMCs, obtained from culture after CMV antigen stimulation. The receptors originated from a human donor in good health (CMV status not recorded). Some clones in this sample may be carry-over from other donors' samples.

This clonotype has a handful of counts. V usage is TRBV27 and J usage is TRBJ1-5; D call uncertain. This CDR3 comprises 13 residues. The germline V gene encodes CDR1 MNHEY and CDR2 SMNVEV (reference sequence). Trimming cost V 0 bases and J 3 bases, with 3 bases left between them. The CDR3: CASSLSHNQPQHF. For the CDR3, the DNA is TGTGCCAGCAGTTTATCACACAATCAGCCCCAGCATTTT.

A few counts support this clonotype. The chain joins TRBV7-2 to TRBJ2-5; D gene unclear. Trimming pared 5 bases from V and 2 bases from J, leaving 18 bases between. Germline V gene sequence: CDR1 SGHTA, CDR2 FQGNSA. The CDR3 loop spans 16 amino acids. The CDR3 loop reads CASSNLASRWQETQYF. CDR3 sequence (DNA): TGTGCCAGCAGCAACTTGGCTAGTAGGTGGCAAGAGACCCAGTACTTC.

The chain is built from TRBV12-3 or TRBV12-4 and TRBJ2-1; a possible D gene is TRBD1 (6 bases). The CDR3 runs 15 residues. Trimming took 6 bases from V and 2 from J, leaving 14 bases between them. CDR3 loop: CASSPQGRTYNEQFF. CDR3 DNA: TGTGCCAGCAGCCCACAGGGAAGGACCTACAATGAGCAGTTCTTC.

The chain employs TRBV27 and TRBJ2-6, with unresolved D. The CDR3 extends over 14 amino acids. Trimming left V 3 bases short and J 4 bases short, with 7 bases between. Per the germline V gene, CDR1 is MNHEY and CDR2 is SMNVEV (reference sequence). The CDR3 DNA reads as TGTGCCAGCAGTTTTTCACCCGGGGCCAACGTCCTGACTTTC. Encoded protein: CASSFSPGANVLTF.

The sample holds many counts of this clonotype. J is TRBJ2-1 and V is TRBV7-3; TRBD2 is a possible D gene (6 bases). V lost 2 bases to trimming and J lost 0 bases, with 17 bases between them. CDR1 and CDR2 from the germline V gene are SGHTA and FQGTGA. The CDR3 has 18 residues. The CDR3 loop reads CASSLLGGPSSSYNEQFF. CDR3 sequence (DNA): TGTGCCAGCAGCTTACTCGGGGGTCCCTCCAGCTCCTACAATGAGCAGTTCTTC. Filled out from reference TRBV7-3 and TRBJ2-1, the complete variable domain reads GAGVSQTPSNKVTEKGKYVELRCDPISGHTALYWYRQSLGQGPEFLIYFQGTGAADDSGLPNDRFFAVRPEGSVSTLKIQRTERGDSAVYLCASSLLGGPSSSYNEQFFGPGTRLTVL.